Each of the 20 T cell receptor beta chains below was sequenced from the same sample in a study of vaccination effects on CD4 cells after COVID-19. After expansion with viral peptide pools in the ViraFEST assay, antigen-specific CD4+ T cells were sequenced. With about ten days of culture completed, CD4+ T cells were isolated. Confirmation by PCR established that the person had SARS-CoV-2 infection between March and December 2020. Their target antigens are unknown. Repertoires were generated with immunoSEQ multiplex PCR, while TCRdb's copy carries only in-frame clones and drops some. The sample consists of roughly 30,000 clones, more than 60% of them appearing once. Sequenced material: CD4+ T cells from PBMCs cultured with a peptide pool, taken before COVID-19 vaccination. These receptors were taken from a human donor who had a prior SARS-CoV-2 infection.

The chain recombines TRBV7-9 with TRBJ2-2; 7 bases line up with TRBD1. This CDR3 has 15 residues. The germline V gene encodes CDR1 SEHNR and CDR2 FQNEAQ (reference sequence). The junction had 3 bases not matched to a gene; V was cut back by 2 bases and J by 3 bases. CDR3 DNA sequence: TGTGCCAGCAGCTTATTACAGGGGCACACCGGGGAGCTGTTTTTT. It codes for CASSLLQGHTGELFF. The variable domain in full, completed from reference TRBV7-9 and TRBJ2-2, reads DTGVSQNPRHKITKRGQNVTFRCDPISEHNRLYWYRQTLGQGPEFLTYFQNEAQLEKSRLLSDRFSAERPKGSFSTLEIQRTEQGDSAMYLCASSLLQGHTGELFFGEGSRLTVL.

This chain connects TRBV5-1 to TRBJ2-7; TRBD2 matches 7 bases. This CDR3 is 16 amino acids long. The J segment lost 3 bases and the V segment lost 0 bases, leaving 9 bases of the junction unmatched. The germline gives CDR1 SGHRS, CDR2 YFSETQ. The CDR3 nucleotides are TGCGCCAGCAGCTTGGATACCGGGACTAAGTACTACGAGCAGTACTTC. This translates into CASSLDTGTKYYEQYF.

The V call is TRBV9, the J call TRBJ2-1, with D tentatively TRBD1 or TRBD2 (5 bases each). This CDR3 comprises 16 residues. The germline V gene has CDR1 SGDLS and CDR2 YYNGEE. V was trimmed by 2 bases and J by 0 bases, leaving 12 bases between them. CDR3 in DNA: TGTGCCAGCAGCGTTTCGGGGACGTTCTCCTACAATGAGCAGTTCTTC. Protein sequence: CASSVSGTFSYNEQFF.

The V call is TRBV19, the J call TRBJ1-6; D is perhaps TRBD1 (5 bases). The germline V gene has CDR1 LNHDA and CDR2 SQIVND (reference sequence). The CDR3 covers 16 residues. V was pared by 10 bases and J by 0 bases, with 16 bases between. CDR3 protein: CAIKRGYSSYNSPLHF. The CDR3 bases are TGTGCCATTAAACGGGGCTACAGCTCCTATAATTCACCCCTCCACTTT.

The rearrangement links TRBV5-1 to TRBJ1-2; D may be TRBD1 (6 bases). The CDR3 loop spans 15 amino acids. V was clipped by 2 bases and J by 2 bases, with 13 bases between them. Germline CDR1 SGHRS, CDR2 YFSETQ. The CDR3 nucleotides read TGCGCCAGCAGCTTAAATCCGGGACACAACTATGGCTACACCTTC. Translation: CASSLNPGHNYGYTF.

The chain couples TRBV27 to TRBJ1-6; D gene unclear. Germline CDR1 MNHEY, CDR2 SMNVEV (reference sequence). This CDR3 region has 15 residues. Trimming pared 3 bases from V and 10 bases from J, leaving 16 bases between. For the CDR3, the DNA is TGTGCCAGCAGTTTCCTAGTGGGGTCGCGGTCACCCCTCCACTTT. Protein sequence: CASSFLVGSRSPLHF.

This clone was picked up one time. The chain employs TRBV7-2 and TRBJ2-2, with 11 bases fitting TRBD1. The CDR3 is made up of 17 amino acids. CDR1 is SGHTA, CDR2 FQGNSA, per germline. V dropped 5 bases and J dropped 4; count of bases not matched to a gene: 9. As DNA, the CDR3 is TGTGCCAGCAGCCCCCGCGGACAGGGGGCGAGCACCGGGGAGCTGTTTTTT. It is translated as CASSPRGQGASTGELFF.

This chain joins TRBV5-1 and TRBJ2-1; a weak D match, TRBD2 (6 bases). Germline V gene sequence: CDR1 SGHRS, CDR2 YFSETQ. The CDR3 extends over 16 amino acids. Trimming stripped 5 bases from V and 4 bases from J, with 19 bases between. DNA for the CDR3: TGCGCCAGCAGTAAGGTCGGGTTGGGGGGATACAATGAGCAGTTCTTC. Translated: CASSKVGLGGYNEQFF.

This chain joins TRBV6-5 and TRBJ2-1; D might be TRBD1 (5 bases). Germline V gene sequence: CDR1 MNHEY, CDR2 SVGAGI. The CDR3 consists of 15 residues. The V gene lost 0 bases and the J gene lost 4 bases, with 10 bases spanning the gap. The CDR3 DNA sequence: TGTGCCAGCAGTTACTCAGAGACAGCATACAATGAGCAGTTCTTC. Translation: CASSYSETAYNEQFF.

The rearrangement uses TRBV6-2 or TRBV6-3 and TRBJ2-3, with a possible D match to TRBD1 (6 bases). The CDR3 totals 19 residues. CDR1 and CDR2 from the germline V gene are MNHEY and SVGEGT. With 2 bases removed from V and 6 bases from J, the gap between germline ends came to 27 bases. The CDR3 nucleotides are TGTGCCAGCAGTTACGGTTACCCCCTCCGACAGGCTCCGAGGGATACGCAGTATTTT. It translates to CASSYGYPLRQAPRDTQYF.

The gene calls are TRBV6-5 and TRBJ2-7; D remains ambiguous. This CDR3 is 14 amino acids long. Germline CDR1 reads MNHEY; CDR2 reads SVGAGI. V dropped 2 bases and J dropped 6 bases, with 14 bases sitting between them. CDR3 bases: TGTGCCAGCAGTTACACCCCCTCTAACTCCGAGCAGTACTTC. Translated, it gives CASSYTPSNSEQYF.

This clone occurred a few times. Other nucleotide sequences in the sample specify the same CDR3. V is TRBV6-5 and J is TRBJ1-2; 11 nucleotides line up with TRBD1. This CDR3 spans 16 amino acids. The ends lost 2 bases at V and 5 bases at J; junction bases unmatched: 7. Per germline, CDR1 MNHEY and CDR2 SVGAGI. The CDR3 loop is CASSYLRTGGSYGYTF. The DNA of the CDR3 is TGTGCCAGCAGTTACCTTAGGACAGGGGGCAGTTATGGCTACACCTTC.

The chain's CDR3 is CASSTSFETQYF. CDR3 bases: TGCGCCAGCAGCACTTCCTTTGAGACCCAGTACTTC. The chain recombines TRBV5-1 with TRBJ2-5, with unresolved D. The CDR3 loop spans 12 amino acids. Trimming cost V 4 bases and J 5 bases, with 9 bases left between them. The germline gives CDR1 SGHRS, CDR2 YFSETQ.

CDR3 in amino acids: CASSFHRASEAFF. The CDR3 DNA is TGTGCCAGCAGTTTCCACAGGGCATCTGAAGCTTTCTTT. The chain couples TRBV3-1 (or the pseudogene TRBV3-2) to TRBJ1-1; TRBD1 is a possible D gene (6 bases). Trimming took off 6 bases at V and 6 bases at J, with 14 bases between the two ends. This CDR3 comprises 13 residues. The germline CDR1 and CDR2 sequences are LGHDT and YNNKEL (reference sequence).

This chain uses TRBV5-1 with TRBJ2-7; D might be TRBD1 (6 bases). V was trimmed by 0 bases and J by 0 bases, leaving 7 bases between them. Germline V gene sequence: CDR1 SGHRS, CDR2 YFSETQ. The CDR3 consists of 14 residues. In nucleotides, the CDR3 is TGCGCCAGCAGCTTGGGGGACAACTCCTACGAGCAGTACTTC. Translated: CASSLGDNSYEQYF. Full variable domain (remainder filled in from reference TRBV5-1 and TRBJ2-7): KAGVTQTPRYLIKTRGQQVTLSCSPISGHRSVSWYQQTPGQGLQFLFEYFSETQRNKGNFPGRFSGRQFSNSRSEMNVSTLELGDSALYLCASSLGDNSYEQYFGPGTRLTVT.

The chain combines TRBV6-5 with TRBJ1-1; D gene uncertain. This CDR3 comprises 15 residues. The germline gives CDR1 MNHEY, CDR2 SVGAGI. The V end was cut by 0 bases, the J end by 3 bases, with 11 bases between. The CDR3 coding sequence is TGTGCCAGCAGTTACTCGAGGACCGTTGACACTGAAGCTTTCTTT. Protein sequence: CASSYSRTVDTEAFF.

CDR3 DNA sequence: TGCGCCAGCAGCTTGTTAGCAGGAGGGACAGATACGCAGTATTTT. Translation: CASSLLAGGTDTQYF. The genes are TRBV5-1 and TRBJ2-3; D might be TRBD2 (6 bases). This CDR3 contains 15 residues. V lost 1 base and J lost 3, with 12 bases in between. CDR1 is SGHRS, CDR2 YFSETQ, per germline.

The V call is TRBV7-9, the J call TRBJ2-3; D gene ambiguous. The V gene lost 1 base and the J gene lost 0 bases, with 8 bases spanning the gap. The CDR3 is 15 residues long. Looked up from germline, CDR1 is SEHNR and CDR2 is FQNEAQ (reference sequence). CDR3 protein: CASSLGLSSTDTQYF. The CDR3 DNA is TGTGCCAGCAGCTTAGGACTGTCTAGCACAGATACGCAGTATTTT.

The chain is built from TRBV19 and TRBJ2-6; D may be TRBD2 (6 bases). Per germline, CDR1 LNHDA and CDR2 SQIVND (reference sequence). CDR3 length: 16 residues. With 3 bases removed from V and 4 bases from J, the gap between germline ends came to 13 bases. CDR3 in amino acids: CASSMAWGDGANVLTF. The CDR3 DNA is TGTGCCAGTAGTATGGCTTGGGGGGACGGGGCCAACGTCCTGACTTTC.

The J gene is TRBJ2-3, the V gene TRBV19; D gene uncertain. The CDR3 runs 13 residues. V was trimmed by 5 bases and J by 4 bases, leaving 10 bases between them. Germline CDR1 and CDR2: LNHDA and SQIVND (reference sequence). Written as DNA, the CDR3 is TGTGCCAGTAGTCCCCGGACCCCAGATACGCAGTATTTT. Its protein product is CASSPRTPDTQYF.